The rows below give T cell receptor beta chains drawn from one sample of a study of blood T cell repertoires in COVID-19. Libraries were prepared by immunoSEQ multiplex PCR; TCRdb keeps only in-frame clonotypes and omits some of them. Of tens of thousands of clones in the sample, roughly nine tenths were seen once. Sequences were obtained from peripheral blood. All receptors come from a human donor in a cohort sampled during active COVID-19. CDR3s include the opening cysteine and the closing phenylalanine or tryptophan. A D gene is named only where the DNA matches it firmly. Clone sizes are given selectively: once, few, many, or a class where the clone is expanded.

v_gene	abundance	j_gene	d_gene	CDR3aa	CDR3nt
TRBV19	-	TRBJ1-2	TRBD1	CASSTRDRANYGYTF	TGTGCCAGTAGTACTCGGGACAGGGCTAACTATGGCTACACCTTC
TRBV29-1	-	TRBJ1-1	-	CSVPRSGKNTEAFF	TGCAGCGTCCCCCGTAGCGGGAAGAACACTGAAGCTTTCTTT
TRBV7-9	few	TRBJ1-1	-	CASSWAILNTEAFF	TGTGCCAGCAGTTGGGCCATCCTCAACACTGAAGCTTTCTTT
TRBV19	-	TRBJ2-6	-	CASSVYSGANVLTF	TGTGCCAGTAGTGTTTACTCTGGGGCCAACGTCCTGACTTTC
TRBV18	-	TRBJ1-5	-	CASSPDRHSNQPQHF	TGTGCCAGCTCACCGGACAGACATAGCAATCAGCCCCAGCATTTT
TRBV7-2	-	TRBJ1-3	-	CASSRVGGGNTIYF	TGTGCCAGCAGCCGCGTGGGGGGGGGAAACACCATATATTTT
TRBV5-1	-	TRBJ2-1	-	CASSLGVYNEQFF	TGCGCCAGCAGCTTGGGAGTTTACAATGAGCAGTTCTTC
TRBV14	-	TRBJ2-4	TRBD1	CASSETGVGVIQYF	TGTGCCAGCAGCGAAACAGGGGTTGGTGTCATTCAGTACTTC
TRBV21-1	-	TRBJ1-2	-	CASSKVRTGMGYTF	TGTGCCAGCAGCAAAGTCCGGACAGGGATGGGCTACACCTTC
TRBV5-8	once	TRBJ1-4	-	CASSFAVGSGEKLFF	TGTGCCAGCAGCTTCGCCGTAGGCTCGGGTGAAAAACTGTTTTTT
TRBV10-3	-	TRBJ1-1	-	CAISEWGAEAFF	TGTGCCATCAGTGAGTGGGGCGCTGAAGCTTTCTTT
TRBV5-1	-	TRBJ1-6	TRBD1	CASSQEGTGGTSNSPLHF	TGCGCCAGCAGTCAAGAGGGGACAGGGGGCACTAGTAATTCACCCCTCCACTTT
TRBV12-3/TRBV12-4	-	TRBJ1-2	-	CASSFTGSRFYTF	TGTGCCAGCAGTTTTACAGGGTCTAGGTTCTACACCTTC
TRBV7-8	-	TRBJ1-3	-	CASSPPGHLSGNTIYF	TGTGCCAGCAGCCCCCCGGGTCACCTGTCTGGAAACACCATATATTTT
TRBV3-1/TRBV3-2	-	TRBJ2-1	-	CASSQIALNEQFF	TGTGCCAGCAGCCAAATAGCGCTGAATGAGCAGTTCTTC
TRBV4-1	-	TRBJ2-1	TRBD2	CASSQGGLEYNEQFF	TGCGCCAGCAGCCAAGGGGGACTAGAGTACAATGAGCAGTTCTTC
TRBV10-3	-	TRBJ2-2	TRBD2	CAISPREGGELFF	TGTGCCATCAGCCCCCGGGAGGGCGGGGAGCTGTTTTTT
TRBV6-7	-	TRBJ2-5	TRBD2	CASSCGGGAEVETQYF	TGTGCCAGCAGTTGCGGCGGGGGGGCCGAAGTTGAGACCCAGTACTTC
TRBV19	-	TRBJ1-2	TRBD1	CASADRVGYTF	TGTGCCAGCGCCGACAGGGTAGGCTACACCTTC
TRBV18	-	TRBJ2-5	-	CASSPQEIQETQYF	TGTGCCAGCTCACCTCAAGAGATCCAAGAGACCCAGTACTTC
TRBV3-1/TRBV3-2	-	TRBJ2-5	TRBD2	CASSRPGGGRETQYF	TGTGCCAGCAGCCGGCCGGGGGGGGGCCGGGAGACCCAGTACTTC
TRBV11-3	-	TRBJ2-3	TRBD1	CASSLGQGDTDTQYF	TGTGCCAGCAGCTTAGGGCAGGGGGACACAGATACGCAGTATTTT
TRBV28	-	TRBJ1-2	-	CASSLGQFYGYTF	TGTGCCAGCAGTTTAGGGCAGTTCTATGGCTACACCTTC
TRBV5-4	-	TRBJ2-1	-	CASSLVGGATNEQFF	TGTGCCAGCAGCTTGGTAGGGGGGGCTACTAACGAGCAGTTCTTC
TRBV9	-	TRBJ2-3	-	CASSPELAGGDTQYF	TGTGCCAGCAGCCCAGAGCTAGCTGGAGGAGATACGCAGTATTTT
TRBV4-3	-	TRBJ1-1	-	CASSQGLGYQGVAEAFF	TGCGCCAGCAGCCAAGGGTTGGGGTATCAAGGGGTCGCTGAAGCTTTCTTT
TRBV3-1/TRBV3-2	-	TRBJ2-1	-	CASSQVFPRNEQFF	TGTGCCAGCAGCCAAGTATTCCCTCGCAATGAGCAGTTCTTC
TRBV7-8	-	TRBJ2-4	-	CASSFLGGNIQYF	TGTGCCAGCAGCTTCCTGGGGGGAAACATTCAGTACTTC
TRBV19	few	TRBJ2-2	-	CAGQKMNTGELFF	TGTGCTGGGCAGAAAATGAACACCGGGGAGCTGTTTTTT
TRBV7-2	-	TRBJ1-5	-	CASSLEQGQPQHF	TGTGCCAGCAGCTTAGAACAGGGACAGCCCCAGCATTTT
TRBV30	-	TRBJ1-1	-	CAWSRRLYSPNTEAFF	TGTGCCTGGAGTCGGAGACTATACAGCCCGAACACTGAAGCTTTCTTT
TRBV6-5	-	TRBJ2-2	-	CASSYFSAGELFF	TGTGCCAGCAGTTACTTTTCCGCCGGGGAGCTGTTTTTT
TRBV5-1	-	TRBJ1-4	-	CASSLATTNEKLFF	TGCGCCAGCAGCTTGGCCACAACTAATGAAAAACTGTTTTTT